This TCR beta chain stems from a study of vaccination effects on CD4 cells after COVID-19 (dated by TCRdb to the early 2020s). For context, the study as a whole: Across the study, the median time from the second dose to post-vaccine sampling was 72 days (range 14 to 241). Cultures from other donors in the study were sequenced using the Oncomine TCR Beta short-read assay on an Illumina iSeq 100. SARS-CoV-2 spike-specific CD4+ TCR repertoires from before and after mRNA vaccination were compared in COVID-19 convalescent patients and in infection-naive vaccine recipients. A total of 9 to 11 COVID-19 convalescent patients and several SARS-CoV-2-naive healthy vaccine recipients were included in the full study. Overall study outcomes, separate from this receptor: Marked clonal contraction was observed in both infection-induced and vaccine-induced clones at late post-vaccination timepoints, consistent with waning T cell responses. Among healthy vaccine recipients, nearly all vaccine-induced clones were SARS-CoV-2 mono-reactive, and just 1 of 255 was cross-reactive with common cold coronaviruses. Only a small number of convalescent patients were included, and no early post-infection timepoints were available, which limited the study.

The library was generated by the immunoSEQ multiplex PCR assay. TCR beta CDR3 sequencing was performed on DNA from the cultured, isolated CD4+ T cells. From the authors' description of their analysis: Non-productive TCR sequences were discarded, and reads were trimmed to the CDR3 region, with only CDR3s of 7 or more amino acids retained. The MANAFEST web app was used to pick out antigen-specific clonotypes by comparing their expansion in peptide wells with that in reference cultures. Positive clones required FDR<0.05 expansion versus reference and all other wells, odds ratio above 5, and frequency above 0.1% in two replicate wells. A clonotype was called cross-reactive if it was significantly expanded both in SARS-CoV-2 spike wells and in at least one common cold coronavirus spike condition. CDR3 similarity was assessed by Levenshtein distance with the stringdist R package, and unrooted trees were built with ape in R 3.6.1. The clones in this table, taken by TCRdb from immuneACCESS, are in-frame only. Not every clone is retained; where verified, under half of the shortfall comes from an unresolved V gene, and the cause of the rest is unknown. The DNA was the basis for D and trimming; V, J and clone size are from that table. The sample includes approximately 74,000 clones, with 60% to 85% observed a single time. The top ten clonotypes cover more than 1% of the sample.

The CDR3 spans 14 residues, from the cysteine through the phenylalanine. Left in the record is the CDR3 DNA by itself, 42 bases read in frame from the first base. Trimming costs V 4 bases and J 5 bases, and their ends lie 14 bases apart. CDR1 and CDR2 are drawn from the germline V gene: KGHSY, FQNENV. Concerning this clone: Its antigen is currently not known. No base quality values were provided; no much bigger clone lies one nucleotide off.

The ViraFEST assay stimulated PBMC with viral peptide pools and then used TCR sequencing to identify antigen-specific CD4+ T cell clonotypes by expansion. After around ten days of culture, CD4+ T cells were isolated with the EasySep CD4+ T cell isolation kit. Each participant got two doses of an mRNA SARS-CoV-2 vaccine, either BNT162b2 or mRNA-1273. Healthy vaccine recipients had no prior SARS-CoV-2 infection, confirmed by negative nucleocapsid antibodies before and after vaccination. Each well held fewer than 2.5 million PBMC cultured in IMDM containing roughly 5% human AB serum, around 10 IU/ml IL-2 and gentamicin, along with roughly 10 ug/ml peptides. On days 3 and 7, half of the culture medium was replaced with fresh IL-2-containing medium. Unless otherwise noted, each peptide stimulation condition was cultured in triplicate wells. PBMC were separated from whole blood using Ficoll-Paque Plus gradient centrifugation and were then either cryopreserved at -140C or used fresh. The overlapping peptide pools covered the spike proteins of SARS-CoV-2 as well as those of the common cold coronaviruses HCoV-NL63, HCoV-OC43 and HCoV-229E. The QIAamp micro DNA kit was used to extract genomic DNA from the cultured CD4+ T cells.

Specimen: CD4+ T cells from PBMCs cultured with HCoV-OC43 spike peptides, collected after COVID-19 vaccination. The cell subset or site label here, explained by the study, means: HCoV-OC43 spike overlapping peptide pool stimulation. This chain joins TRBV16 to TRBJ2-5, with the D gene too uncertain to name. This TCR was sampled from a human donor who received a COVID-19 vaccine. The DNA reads TGTGCCAGCAGCCTAGTTCCAGGCTGGGAGACCCAGTACTTC. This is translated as CASSLVPGWETQYF. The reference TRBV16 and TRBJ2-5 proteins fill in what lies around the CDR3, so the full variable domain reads GEEVAQTPKHLVRGEGQKAKLYCAPIKGHSYVFWYQQVLKNEFKFLISFQNENVFDETGMPKERFSAKCLPNSPCSLEIQATKLEDSAVYFCASSLVPGWETQYFGPGTRLLVL.